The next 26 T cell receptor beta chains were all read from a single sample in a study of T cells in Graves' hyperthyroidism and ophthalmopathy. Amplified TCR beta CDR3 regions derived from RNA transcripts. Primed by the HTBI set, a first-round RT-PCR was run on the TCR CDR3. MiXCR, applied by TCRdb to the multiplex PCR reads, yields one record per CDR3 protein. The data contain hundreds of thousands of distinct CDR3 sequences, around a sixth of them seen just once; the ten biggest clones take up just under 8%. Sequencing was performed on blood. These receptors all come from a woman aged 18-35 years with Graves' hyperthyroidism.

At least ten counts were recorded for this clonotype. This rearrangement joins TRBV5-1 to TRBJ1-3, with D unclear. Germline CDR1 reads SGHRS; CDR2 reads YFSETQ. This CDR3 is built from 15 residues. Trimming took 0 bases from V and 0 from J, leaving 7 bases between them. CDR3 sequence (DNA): TGCGCCAGCAGCTTGGGGACGACCTCTGGAAACACCATATATTTT. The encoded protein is CASSLGTTSGNTIYF.

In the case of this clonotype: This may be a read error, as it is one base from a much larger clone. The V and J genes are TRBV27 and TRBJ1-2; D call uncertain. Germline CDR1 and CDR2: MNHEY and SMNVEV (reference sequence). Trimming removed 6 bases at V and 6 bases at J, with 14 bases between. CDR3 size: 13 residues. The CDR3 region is CASSLQKGHGYTF. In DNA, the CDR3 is TGTGCCAGCAGCCTCCAAAAGGGCCATGGCTACACCTTC.

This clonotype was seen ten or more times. CDR3 amino acids: CASSLVIGPYQPQHF. The DNA for the CDR3 is TGTGCCAGCAGCTTAGTCATTGGCCCCTATCAGCCCCAGCATTTT. This chain uses TRBV7-6 with TRBJ1-5; no definite D call. Germline CDR1 reads SGHVS; CDR2 reads FNYEAQ. Trimming took 1 base from V and 5 from J, leaving 12 bases between them. This CDR3 has 15 amino acids.

CDR3 nucleotide sequence: TGTGCCAGCAGTAAGGGCCGAAATCCAACCGACACTGAAGCTTTCTTT. This codes for CASSKGRNPTDTEAFF. The chain joins TRBV6-1 to TRBJ1-1; unclear D gene. V was cut by 5 bases and J by 3 bases, with 19 bases left in between. The CDR3 runs to 16 residues. Germline-derived CDR1 and CDR2 are MNHNS and SASEGT.

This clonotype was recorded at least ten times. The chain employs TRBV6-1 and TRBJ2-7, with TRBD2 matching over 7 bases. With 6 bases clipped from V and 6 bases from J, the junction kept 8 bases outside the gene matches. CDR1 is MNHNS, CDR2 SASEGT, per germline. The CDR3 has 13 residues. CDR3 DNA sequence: TGTGCCAGCAGGGCGGGGGACGCCGGCGAGCAGTACTTC. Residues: CASRAGDAGEQYF.

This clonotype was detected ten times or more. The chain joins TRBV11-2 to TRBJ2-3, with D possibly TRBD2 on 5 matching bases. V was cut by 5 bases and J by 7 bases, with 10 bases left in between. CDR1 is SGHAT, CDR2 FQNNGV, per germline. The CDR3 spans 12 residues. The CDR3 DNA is TGTGCCAGCAGCCGGGTAGCGTATACGCAGTATTTT. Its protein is CASSRVAYTQYF.

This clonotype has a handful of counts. The CDR3 reads CASSSLIKTGGDTGELFF. In DNA form, the CDR3 reads TGTGCCAGCAGCTCCCTAATTAAGACAGGGGGCGACACCGGGGAGCTGTTTTTT. The chain couples TRBV7-6 to TRBJ2-2; 10 bases are shared with TRBD1. The CDR3 is 18 amino acids. The germline gives CDR1 SGHVS, CDR2 FNYEAQ. With V trimmed by 4 bases and J by 3 bases, 11 bases remained unmatched.

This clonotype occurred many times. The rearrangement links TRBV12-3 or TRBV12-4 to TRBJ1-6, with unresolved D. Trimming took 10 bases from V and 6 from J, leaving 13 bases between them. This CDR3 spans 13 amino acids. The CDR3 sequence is CATGEPGNSPLHF. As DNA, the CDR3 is TGTGCCACGGGAGAGCCCGGTAATTCACCCCTCCACTTT.

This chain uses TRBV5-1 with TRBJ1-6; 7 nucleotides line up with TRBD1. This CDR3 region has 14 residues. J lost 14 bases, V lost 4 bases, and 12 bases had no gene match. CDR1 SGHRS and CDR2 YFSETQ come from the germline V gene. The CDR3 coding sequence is TGCGCCAGCAGCGTGGGACAGCCCGGCGGGGCCCTCCACTTT. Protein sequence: CASSVGQPGGALHF.

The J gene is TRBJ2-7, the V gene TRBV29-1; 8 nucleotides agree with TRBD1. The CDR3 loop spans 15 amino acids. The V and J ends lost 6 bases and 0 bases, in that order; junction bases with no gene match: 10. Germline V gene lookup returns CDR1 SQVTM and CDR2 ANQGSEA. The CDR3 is CSVQYGTGSSYEQYF. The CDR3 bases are TGCAGCGTCCAGTACGGGACAGGTAGCTCCTACGAGCAGTACTTC.

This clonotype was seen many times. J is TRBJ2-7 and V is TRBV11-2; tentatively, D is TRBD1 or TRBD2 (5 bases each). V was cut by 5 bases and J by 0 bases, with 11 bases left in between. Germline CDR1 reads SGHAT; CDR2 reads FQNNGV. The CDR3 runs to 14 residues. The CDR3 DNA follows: TGTGCCAGCAGCCCCGGGGCGAGCTCCTACGAGCAGTACTTC. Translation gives CASSPGASSYEQYF.

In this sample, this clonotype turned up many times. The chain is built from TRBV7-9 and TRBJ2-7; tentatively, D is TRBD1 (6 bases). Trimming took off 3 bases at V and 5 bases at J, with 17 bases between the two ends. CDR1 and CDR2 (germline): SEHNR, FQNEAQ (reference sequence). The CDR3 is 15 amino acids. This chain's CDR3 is CASSLGLGTMDEQYF. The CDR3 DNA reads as TGTGCCAGCAGCTTGGGGTTGGGGACAATGGACGAGCAGTACTTC.

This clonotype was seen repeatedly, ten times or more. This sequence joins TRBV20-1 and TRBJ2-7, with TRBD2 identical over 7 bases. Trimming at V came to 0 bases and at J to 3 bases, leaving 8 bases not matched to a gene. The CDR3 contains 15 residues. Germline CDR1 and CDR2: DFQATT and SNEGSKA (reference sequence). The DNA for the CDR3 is TGCAGTGCTAGAGACCCGGGACGGGAGGACTACGAGCAGTACTTC. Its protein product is CSARDPGREDYEQYF.

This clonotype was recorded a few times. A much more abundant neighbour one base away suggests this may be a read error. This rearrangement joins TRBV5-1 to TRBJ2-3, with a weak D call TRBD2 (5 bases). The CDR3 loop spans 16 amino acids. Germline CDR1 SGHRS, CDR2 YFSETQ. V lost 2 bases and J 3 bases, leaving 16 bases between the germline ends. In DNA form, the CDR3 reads TGCGCCAGCAGCTTAACGGCGGGCCTTGGTACAGATACGCAGTATTTT. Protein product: CASSLTAGLGTDTQYF.

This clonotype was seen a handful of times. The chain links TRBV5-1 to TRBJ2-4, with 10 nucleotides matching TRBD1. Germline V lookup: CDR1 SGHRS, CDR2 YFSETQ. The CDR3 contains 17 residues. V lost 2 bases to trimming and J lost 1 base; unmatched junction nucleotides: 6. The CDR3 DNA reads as TGCGCCAGCAGCTTCCGACAGGGGGCCTTGGCCAAAAACATTCAGTACTTC. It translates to CASSFRQGALAKNIQYF.

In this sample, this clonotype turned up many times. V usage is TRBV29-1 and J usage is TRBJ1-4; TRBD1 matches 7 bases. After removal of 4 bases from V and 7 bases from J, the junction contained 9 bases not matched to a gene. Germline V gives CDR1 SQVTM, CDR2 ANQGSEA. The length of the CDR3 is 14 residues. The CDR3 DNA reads TGCAGCGTTGGTGAAGGGGGCCTGGGTGAAAAACTGTTTTTT. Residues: CSVGEGGLGEKLFF. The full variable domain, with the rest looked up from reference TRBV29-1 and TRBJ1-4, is SAVISQKPSRDICQRGTSLTIQCQVDSQVTMMFWYRQQPGQSLTLIATANQGSEATYESGFVIDKFPISRPNLTFSTLTVSNMSPEDSSIYLCSVGEGGLGEKLFFGSGTQLSVL.

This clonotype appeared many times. The DNA for the CDR3 is TGTGCCAGCAGTCCTGTAGCGGGGGCGTACTCCTACGAGCAGTACTTC. Its protein product is CASSPVAGAYSYEQYF. V is TRBV27 and J is TRBJ2-7, with TRBD2 matching 9 bases. CDR1 is MNHEY and CDR2 is SMNVEV in the germline V gene (reference sequence). CDR3 length: 16 amino acids. V shed 5 bases, J shed 0 bases, and the junction held 8 bases outside the gene matches.

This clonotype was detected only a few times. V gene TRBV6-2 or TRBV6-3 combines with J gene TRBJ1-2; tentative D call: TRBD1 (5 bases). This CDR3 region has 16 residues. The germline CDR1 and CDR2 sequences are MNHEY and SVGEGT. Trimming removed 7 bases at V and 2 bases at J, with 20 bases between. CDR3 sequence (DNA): TGTGCCAGCACCCAAAGGGATTATAAGGGGAACTATGGCTACACCTTC. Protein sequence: CASTQRDYKGNYGYTF.

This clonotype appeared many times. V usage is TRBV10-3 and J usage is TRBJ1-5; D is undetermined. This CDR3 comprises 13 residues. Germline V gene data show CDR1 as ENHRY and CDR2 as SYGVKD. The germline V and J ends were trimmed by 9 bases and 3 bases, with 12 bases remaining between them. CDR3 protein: CAIGPTPNQPQHF. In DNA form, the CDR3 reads TGTGCCATTGGCCCTACCCCCAATCAGCCCCAGCATTTT.

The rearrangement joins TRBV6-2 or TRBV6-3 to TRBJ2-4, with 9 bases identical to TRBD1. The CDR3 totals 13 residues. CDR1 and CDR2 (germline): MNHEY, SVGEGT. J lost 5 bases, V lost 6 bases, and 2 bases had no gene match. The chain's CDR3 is CASRQGAENIQYF. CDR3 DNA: TGTGCCAGCAGACAGGGGGCGGAAAACATTCAGTACTTC.

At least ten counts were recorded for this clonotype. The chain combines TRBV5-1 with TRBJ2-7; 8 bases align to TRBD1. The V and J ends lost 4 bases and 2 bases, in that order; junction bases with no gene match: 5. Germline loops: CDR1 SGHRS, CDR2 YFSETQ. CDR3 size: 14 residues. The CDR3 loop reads CASSRGQGPYEQYF. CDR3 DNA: TGCGCCAGCAGCAGAGGACAGGGACCCTACGAGCAGTACTTC.

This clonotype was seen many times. CDR3 bases: TGCGCCAGCAGCTTGGCCGGGACTAATCCGTGGGGAGCATACAATGAGCAGTTCTTC. Protein sequence: CASSLAGTNPWGAYNEQFF. The gene calls are TRBV5-1 and TRBJ2-1, with TRBD2 matching over 7 bases. J lost 4 bases, V lost 0 bases, and 16 bases had no gene match. Germline CDR1 reads SGHRS; CDR2 reads YFSETQ. CDR3 size: 19 residues.

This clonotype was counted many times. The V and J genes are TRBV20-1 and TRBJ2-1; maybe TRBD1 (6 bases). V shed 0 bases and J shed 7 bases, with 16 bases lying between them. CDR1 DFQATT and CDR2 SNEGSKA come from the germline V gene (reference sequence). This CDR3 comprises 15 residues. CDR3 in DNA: TGCAGTGCTAGAGATGTGAGGGGGAATCCGAATGAGCAGTTCTTC. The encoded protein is CSARDVRGNPNEQFF.

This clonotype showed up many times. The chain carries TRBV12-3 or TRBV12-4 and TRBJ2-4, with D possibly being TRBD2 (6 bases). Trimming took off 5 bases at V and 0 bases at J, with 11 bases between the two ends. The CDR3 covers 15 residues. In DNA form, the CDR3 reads TGTGCCAGCAGTCCCCCGGGACTAGCCAAAAACATTCAGTACTTC. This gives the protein CASSPPGLAKNIQYF.

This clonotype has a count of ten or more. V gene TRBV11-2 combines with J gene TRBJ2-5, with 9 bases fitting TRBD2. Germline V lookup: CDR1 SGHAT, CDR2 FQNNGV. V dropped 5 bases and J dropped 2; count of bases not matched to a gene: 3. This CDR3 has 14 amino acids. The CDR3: CASSALAGQETQYF. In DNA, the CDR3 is TGTGCCAGCAGCGCCCTAGCGGGACAAGAGACCCAGTACTTC.

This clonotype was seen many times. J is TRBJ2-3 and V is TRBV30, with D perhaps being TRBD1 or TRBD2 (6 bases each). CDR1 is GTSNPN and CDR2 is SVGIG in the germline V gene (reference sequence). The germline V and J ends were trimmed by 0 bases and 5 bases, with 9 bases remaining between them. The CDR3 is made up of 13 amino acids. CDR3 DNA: TGTGCCTGGAGTGTACAGGGAGGAGATACGCAGTATTTT. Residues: CAWSVQGGDTQYF.